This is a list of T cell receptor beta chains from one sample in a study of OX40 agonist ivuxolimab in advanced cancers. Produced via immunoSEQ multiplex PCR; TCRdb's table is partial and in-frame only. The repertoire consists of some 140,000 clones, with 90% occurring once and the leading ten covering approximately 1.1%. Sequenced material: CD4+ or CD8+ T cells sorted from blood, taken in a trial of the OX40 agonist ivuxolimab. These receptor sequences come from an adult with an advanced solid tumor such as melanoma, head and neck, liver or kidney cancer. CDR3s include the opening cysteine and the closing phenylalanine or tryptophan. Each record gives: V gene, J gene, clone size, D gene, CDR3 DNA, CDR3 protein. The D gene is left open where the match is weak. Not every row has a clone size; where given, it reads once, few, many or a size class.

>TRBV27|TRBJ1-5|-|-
TGTGCCAGCAGTCTCCCGACGGGGCCCCAGCATTTT
CASSLPTGPQHF
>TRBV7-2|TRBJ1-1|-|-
TGTGCCAGCAGCTTAGCGGGGGTTAGCACTGAAGCTTTCTTT
CASSLAGVSTEAFF
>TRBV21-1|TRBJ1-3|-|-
TGTGCCACTGCGAAAGAGGTCCAGATATCTGGAAACACCATATATTTT
CATAKEVQISGNTIYF
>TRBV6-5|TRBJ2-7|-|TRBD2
TGTGCCAGCAGTTTGACGGGACTAGTTTCCTACGAGCAGTACTTC
CASSLTGLVSYEQYF
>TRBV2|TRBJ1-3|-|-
TGTGCCAGCAGCCTAATTCAGGTCCCTACTGGAAACACCATATATTTT
CASSLIQVPTGNTIYF
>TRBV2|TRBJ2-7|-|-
TGTGCCAGCAGTGTCGCAGGAGTGACTGCCTACGAGCAGTACTTC
CASSVAGVTAYEQYF
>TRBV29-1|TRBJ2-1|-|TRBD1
TGCAGCGTCCGGACAGGGGACTACAATGAGCAGTTCTTC
CSVRTGDYNEQFF
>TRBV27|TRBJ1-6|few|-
TGTGCCAGCAGCCCCCTACAGGGAACCGATTCACCCCTCCACTTT
CASSPLQGTDSPLHF
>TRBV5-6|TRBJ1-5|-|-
TGTGCCAGCAGCTCAACTCGGGACAATCAGCCCCAGCATTTT
CASSSTRDNQPQHF
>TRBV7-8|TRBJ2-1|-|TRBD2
TGTGCCAGCAAATCGAACGAGCTAGCGGGAGTCGGCAATGAGCAGTTCTTC
CASKSNELAGVGNEQFF
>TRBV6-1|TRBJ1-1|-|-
TGTGCCAGCAGTGAAGCTGGCCTTAACACTGAAGCTTTCTTT
CASSEAGLNTEAFF
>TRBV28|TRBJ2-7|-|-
TGTGCCAGCAGAAGTCTGAACTACGAGCAGTACTTC
CASRSLNYEQYF
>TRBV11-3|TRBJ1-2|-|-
TGTGCCAGCAGCTTTGGCGGGGCCTATGGCTACACCTTC
CASSFGGAYGYTF
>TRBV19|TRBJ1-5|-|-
TGTGCCAGTAGGGGCCCGGGGAGCAATCAGCCCCAGCATTTT
CASRGPGSNQPQHF
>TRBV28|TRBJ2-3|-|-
TGTGCCAGCAGTTTTACAGCGAGGGGGGGCACGCAGTATTTT
CASSFTARGGTQYF
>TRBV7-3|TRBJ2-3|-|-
TGTGCCAGCAGCCCGACTACAGATACGCAGTATTTT
CASSPTTDTQYF
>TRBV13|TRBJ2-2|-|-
TGTGCCAGCAGTTCCGGGACAAACCTTATCACCGGGGAGCTGTTTTTT
CASSSGTNLITGELFF
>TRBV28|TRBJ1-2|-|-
TGTGCCAGCAGTTTGATAACAGCTGGGTACTATGGCTACACCTTC
CASSLITAGYYGYTF
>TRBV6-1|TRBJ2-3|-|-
TGTGCCAGCAGCTCCACAGATACGCAGTATTTT
CASSSTDTQYF
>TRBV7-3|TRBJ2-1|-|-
TGTGCCAGCAGCACGCTCGACCTTATTAGCAATGAGCAGTTCTTC
CASSTLDLISNEQFF
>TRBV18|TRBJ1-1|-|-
TGTGCCAGCTCACCACTAACTCTCGAAGCTTTCTTT
CASSPLTLEAFF
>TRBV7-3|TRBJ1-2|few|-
TGTGCCAGCAGCTCAGACGGGGGGTATGGCTACACCTTC
CASSSDGGYGYTF
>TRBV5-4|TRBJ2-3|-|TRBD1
TGTGCCAGCAGCTGGACAGGGAAGGGTTTAGATACGCAGTATTTT
CASSWTGKGLDTQYF
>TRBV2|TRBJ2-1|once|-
TGTGCCAGGCAGACTAGGAGCTCCTACAATGAGCAGTTCTTC
CARQTRSSYNEQFF
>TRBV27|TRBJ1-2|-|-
TGTGCCAGCAGTTTAAGGCAGGGTAACTATGGCTACACCTTC
CASSLRQGNYGYTF
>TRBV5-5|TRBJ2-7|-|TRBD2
TGTGCCAGCAGCTTGCGGCTAGCGGGAGCCGAGCAGTACTTC
CASSLRLAGAEQYF
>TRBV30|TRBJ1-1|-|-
TGTGCCTGGAGTGACCGGCTACTCTTGAACACTGAAGCTTTCTTT
CAWSDRLLLNTEAFF
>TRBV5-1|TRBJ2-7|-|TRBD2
TGCGCCAGCAGCTTGTCTAGCGGGAGGGCCGTATACGAGCAGTACTTC
CASSLSSGRAVYEQYF
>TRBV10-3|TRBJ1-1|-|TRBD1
TGTGCCATCAGACCACAGGGGGGCTACACTGAAGCTTTCTTT
CAIRPQGGYTEAFF
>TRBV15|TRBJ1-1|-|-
TGTGCCACCAGCAGAGATACGGGCATGAACACTGAAGCTTTCTTT
CATSRDTGMNTEAFF
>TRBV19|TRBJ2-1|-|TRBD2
TGTGCCAGTACTCCACCGTGGGGGAGGGCAAATGAGCAGTTCTTC
CASTPPWGRANEQFF
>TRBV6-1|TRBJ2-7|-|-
TGTGCCAGCAGTGAATCGGGGTACGAGCAGTACTTC
CASSESGYEQYF
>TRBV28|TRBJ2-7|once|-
TGTGCCAGCAGGCAGCTGAGGGCGGTTTTGGAGCAGTACTTC
CASRQLRAVLEQYF
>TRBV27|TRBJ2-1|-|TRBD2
TGTGCCAGCAGTTTCAAGCGGGAGCGATACAATGAGCAGTTCTTC
CASSFKRERYNEQFF
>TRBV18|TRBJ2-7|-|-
TGTGCCAGCTCACGTTCGGTGCCGGGAGCGAGGTACGAGCAGTACTTC
CASSRSVPGARYEQYF
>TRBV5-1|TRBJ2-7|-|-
TGCGCCAGCAGTTCAACCGGGTCAACCTACGAGCAGTACTTC
CASSSTGSTYEQYF
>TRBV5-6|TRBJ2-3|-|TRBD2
TGTGCCAGCAGCGCCCTAGCGGGAGCGGTCACAGATACGCAGTATTTT
CASSALAGAVTDTQYF
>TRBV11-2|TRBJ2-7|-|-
TGTGCCAGCAGCTTGGGGCAGGGGCCGTACGAGCAGTACTTC
CASSLGQGPYEQYF
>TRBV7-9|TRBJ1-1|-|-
TGTGCCAGCAGCTTATTCCCCACAGGGTTAAGCACTGAAGCTTTCTTT
CASSLFPTGLSTEAFF
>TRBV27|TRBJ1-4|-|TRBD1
TGTGCCAGCAGCTTTCTGGGACAGGGAAGTGAAAAACTGTTTTTT
CASSFLGQGSEKLFF
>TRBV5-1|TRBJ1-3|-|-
TGCGCCAGCAGCTTGGCTGGGACTGATGGAAACACCATATATTTT
CASSLAGTDGNTIYF
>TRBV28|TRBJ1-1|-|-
TGTGCCAGCAGTTTAGGTCTGGTGAACACTGAAGCTTTCTTT
CASSLGLVNTEAFF
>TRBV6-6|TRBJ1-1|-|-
TGTGCCAGCAGTTACTCCGGCAGGGCGAACACTGAAGCTTTCTTT
CASSYSGRANTEAFF
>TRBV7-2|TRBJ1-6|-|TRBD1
TGTGCCAGCAGCCTCCACAGGGGGTATTCACCCCTCCACTTT
CASSLHRGYSPLHF
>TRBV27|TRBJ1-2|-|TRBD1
TGTGCCAGCAGACCGGGACAGGGTTTTTTGTATGGCTACACCTTC
CASRPGQGFLYGYTF
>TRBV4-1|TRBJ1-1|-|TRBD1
TGCGCCAGCAGCCAAGGACAGGGGGCGGTCACTGAAGCTTTCTTT
CASSQGQGAVTEAFF
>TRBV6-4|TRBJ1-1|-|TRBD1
TGTGCCAGCAGTGCCGGACAGGGGACTGAAGCTTTCTTT
CASSAGQGTEAFF
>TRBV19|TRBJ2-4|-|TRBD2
TGTGCCAGTAGTATGGGTCGGGAGGGAGACATTCAGTACTTC
CASSMGREGDIQYF
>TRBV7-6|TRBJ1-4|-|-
TGTGCCAGCAGCTTCGAAGTGGCTAATGAAAAACTGTTTTTT
CASSFEVANEKLFF
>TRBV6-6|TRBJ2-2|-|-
TGTGCCAGCAGTTACTCAGTGACCCAAGACGGGGAGCTGTTTTTT
CASSYSVTQDGELFF
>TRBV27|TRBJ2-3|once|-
TGTGCCAGCAGTTTATCCGTTAGAGGTACGCAGTATTTT
CASSLSVRGTQYF
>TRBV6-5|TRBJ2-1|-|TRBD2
TGTGCCAGCAGTTACTCGGGCGGGAGGAATGAGCAGTTCTTC
CASSYSGGRNEQFF
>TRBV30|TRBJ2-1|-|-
TGTGCCTGGAGTGTAGGCGGGATGCAGTTCTTC
CAWSVGGMQFF
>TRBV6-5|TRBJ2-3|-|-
TGTGCCAGCAGTTACTCGAGGCAGATGGGCGGGTATACGCAGTATTTT
CASSYSRQMGGYTQYF
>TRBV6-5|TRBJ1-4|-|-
TGTGCCAGCAGTTACGGGGGGAGGAATGAAAAACTGTTTTTT
CASSYGGRNEKLFF